The clone carrying this TCR beta chain was observed a handful of times. Its antigen remains unknown. The data belong to a study of T cells in Graves' hyperthyroidism and ophthalmopathy. The CDR3 is made up of 14 amino acids. The germline V gene has CDR1 KGHDR and CDR2 SFDVKD. Trimming stripped 4 bases from V and 4 bases from J, with 10 bases between. Diagnosis of hyperthyroidism was new in patients aged 18 to 65, and its duration was under 2 months. The study excluded patients with uncontrolled infection, other autoimmune disease, pregnancy or lactation. Amplified regions were TCR beta CDR3 sequences from RNA transcripts. The TCR CDR3 first-round RT-PCR relied on the HTBI primer set. TCRdb processed the multiplex PCR reads anew with MiXCR; each CDR3 protein has one entry. The sample lists a few hundred thousand distinct CDR3 sequences, about 43% occurring once. Findings and limits, study-wide: A 13 V-J signature model discriminated ophthalmopathy versus stable hyperthyroidism. Most thyroid clonotypes expanded above 0.001 were also detected in blood.

The chain carries TRBV24-1 and TRBJ1-5; D remains unclear. The sequence was collected from a woman between 18 and 29 years old with Graves' hyperthyroidism. The specimen was peripheral blood or thyroid tissue (not recorded which). CDR3: CATSEVFSNQPQHF. The CDR3 DNA follows: TGTGCCACCAGTGAAGTTTTTTCGAATCAGCCCCAGCATTTT.